This TCR beta chain was sequenced during a study of OX40 agonist ivuxolimab in advanced cancers. Study context: The drug used for patients, ivuxolimab, was an agonistic anti-OX40 (CD134) antibody. Across the patients, intravenous ivuxolimab was delivered every 2 weeks at 0.01 to 10 mg/kg.

Measured with immunoSEQ multiplex PCR; TCRdb has only the in-frame clones, and not every one. There are 60,000 to 90,000 clones in the sample; just over 85% occur only once, and 0.65% to 0.9% lies in the top ten. Germline V gene sequence: CDR1 SQVTM, CDR2 ANQGSEA. Trimming removed 4 bases from V and 0 bases from J; junction bases left unmatched: 2. The CDR3 spans 13 residues. General observations from the study: Some of the nonresponding patients also showed low levels of normalized T-cell clonal expansion.

With respect to this clone: Its target is unknown.

This sequence joins TRBV29-1 and TRBJ2-7; TRBD1 agrees at 8 bases. The sequenced sample was CD4+ or CD8+ T cells sorted from blood, obtained in a trial of the OX40 agonist ivuxolimab. This clonotype originated in an adult with an advanced solid tumor such as melanoma, head and neck, liver or kidney cancer. The DNA of the CDR3 is TGCAGCGTTGTTGGGACAGGCTCCTACGAGCAGTACTTC. Its translation: CSVVGTGSYEQYF.